This T cell receptor beta chain emerged from a study of blood T cells in healthy people across ages. Turning to the study itself: The capture of about one barcoded beta molecule per two T cells was achieved by template switching.

Germline V gene sequence: CDR1 MNHEY, CDR2 SMNVEV (reference sequence). The CDR3 has 13 residues. Germline trimming cut 5 bases from V and 9 bases from J; bases unmatched to any gene: 8. PCR was performed a second time for roughly 6 to 12 cycles using a sample-barcoded 5' primer and a J-beta primer mix. TCRdb used MiXCR to reprocess the 5' RACE reads, holding one entry per CDR3 protein. The sample lists around 1.5 million distinct CDR3 sequences, 30% to 35% occurring once. Regarding the study as a whole: Whereas aged donors had fewer naive CD4+ cells, long-lived donors had more of them and higher diversity.

To note about this clonotype: Its antigen is as yet unknown.

The sequenced material came from blood. The V gene is TRBV27, the J gene TRBJ1-2; the match to TRBD1 covers 8 bases. The sequence came from a woman in her 30s in good health. The CDR3 region has the DNA TGTGCCAGCAGTCTCGGACAGGGTCTGAGCTACACCTTC. Translation gives CASSLGQGLSYTF.